The entry below describes one T cell receptor beta chain. Its specificity is not known. This entry is derived from a study of T cell responses to AZD1222 COVID-19 vaccine. The wider study: Second doses at about 4 or about 12 weeks were pooled.

Study-wide results and caveats: White British people made up most donors, females outnumbered males, and clonal diversity was possibly underestimated. Unmutated regions of variants are reportedly targeted by nearly half of spike-specific TCRs. Mapped onto spike, vaccine-associated CD4 TCRs spanned it and were dominant at 160-218 and 743-854.

Here immunoSEQ multiplex PCR was the method, and the copy in TCRdb shows in-frame clones only, minus some. The repertoire holds under 70,000 clones, roughly 80% seen once, with 21% in the top ten. The receptor was isolated from an adult in good health. This specimen was peripheral blood, taken on day 0 of AZD1222 vaccination.

As DNA, the CDR3 is TGTGCCAGCAGCTTGACCGGCGATACGCAGTATTTT. This codes for CASSLTGDTQYF. V and J are TRBV7-3 and TRBJ2-3; D uncertain. V lost 3 bases, J lost 6 bases, and 7 bases lay in between. The CDR3 contains 12 residues. Germline CDR1 reads SGHTA; CDR2 reads FQGTGA.